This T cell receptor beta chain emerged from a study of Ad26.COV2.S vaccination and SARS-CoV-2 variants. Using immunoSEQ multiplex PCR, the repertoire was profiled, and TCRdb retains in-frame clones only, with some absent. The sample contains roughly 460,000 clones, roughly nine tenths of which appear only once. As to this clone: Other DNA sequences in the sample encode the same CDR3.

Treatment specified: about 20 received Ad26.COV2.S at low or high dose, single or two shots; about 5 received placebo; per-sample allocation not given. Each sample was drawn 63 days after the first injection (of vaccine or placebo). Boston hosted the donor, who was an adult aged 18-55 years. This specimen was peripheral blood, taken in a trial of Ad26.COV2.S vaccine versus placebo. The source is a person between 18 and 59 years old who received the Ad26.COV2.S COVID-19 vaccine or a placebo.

In DNA form, the CDR3 reads TGTGCCAGCTCACCTACAATGAACACTGAAGCTTTCTTT. This gives the protein CASSPTMNTEAFF. The V call is TRBV18, the J call TRBJ1-1, with D hard to call. Looked up from germline, CDR1 is KGHSH and CDR2 is LQKENI. V lost 3 bases, J lost 0 bases, and 5 bases lay in between. This CDR3 spans 13 amino acids.